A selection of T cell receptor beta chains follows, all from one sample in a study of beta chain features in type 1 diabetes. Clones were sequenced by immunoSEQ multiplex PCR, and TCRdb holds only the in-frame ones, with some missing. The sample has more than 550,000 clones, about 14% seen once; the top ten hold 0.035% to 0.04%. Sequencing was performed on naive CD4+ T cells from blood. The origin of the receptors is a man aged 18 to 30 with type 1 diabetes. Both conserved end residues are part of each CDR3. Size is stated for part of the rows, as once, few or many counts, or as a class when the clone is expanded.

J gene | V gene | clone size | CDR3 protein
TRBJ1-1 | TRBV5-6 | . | CASTRGRGNTEAFF
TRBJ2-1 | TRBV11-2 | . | CASSLGPGHEQFF
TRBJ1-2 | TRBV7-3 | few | CASSLPDGTGNYGYTF
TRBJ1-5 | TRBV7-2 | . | CASSLGQSQPQHF
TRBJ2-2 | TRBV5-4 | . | CASSFVGVTPGELFF
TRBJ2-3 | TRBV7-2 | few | CASSLRLAGAGTDTQYF
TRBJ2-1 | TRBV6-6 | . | CASSYGRESYNEQFF
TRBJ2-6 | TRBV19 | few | CASSVKRPSGANVLTF
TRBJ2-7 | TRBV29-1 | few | CSVAAESSYEQYF
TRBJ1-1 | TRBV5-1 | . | CASSWGTAMNTEAFF
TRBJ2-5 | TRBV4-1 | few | CASSPPGPSQETQYF
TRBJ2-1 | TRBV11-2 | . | CASSLVVSGTAYNEQFF
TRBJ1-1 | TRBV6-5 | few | CASSYPTGGGTEAFF
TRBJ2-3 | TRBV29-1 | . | CSVDAGGTDTQYF
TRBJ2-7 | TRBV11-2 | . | CASSFTELGEQYF
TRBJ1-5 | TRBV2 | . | CASSEHRGGNQPQHF
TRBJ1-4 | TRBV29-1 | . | CSVVGGEATNEKLFF
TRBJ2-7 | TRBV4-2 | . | CASSQEGQGYYEQYF
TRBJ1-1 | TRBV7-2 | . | CASSSTENTEAFF
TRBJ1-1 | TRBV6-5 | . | CASSWDRNTEAFF
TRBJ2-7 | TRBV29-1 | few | CSVEVLYEQYF
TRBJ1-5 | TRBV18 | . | CASSTYELSNQPQHF
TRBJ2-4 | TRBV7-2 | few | CASSPSRGDIQYF
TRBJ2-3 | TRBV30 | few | CAWSGRGRTDTQYF